Reported below is one T cell receptor (beta chain). This clonotype was recorded a few times. What antigen it recognizes has not been identified. No much larger clonotype is one base removed from it; base qualities were not supplied. This entry is derived from a study of immune reconstitution after stem cell transplant in scleroderma (dated by TCRdb to the late 2010s). V loses 4 bases of germline sequence and J loses 5 bases, and the interval between the two ends is 14 bases. As encoded in the germline V gene, CDR1 is MDHEN while CDR2 is SYDVKM. The CDR3 runs 14 amino acids, cysteine and phenylalanine included. Just CDR3 DNA is preserved here, 42 bases in frame from base 1. Libraries were made using RT-PCR. Sequencer: Illumina MiSeq. TCRdb took the public reads, trimmed them with fastp at Q25, ran MiXCR for clone calling and kept in-frame beta chains. Every entry covers one CDR3 protein and lists the most common genes and DNA from its rows. The sample has about 4,800 distinct CDR3 sequences on record, less than 9.5% of them singletons. The ten largest clones capture about 4.2% of the sample.

The sequence is built from TRBV28 and TRBJ1-2; confidence is insufficient to name the D gene. This receptor was identified in a male donor with systemic sclerosis. Sampling was carried out before or after autologous hematopoietic stem cell transplantation (not recorded which). The DNA is TGTGCCAGCAGTTCTCCTCGGCGGGAGTATGGCTACACCTTC. This gives the protein CASSSPRREYGYTF.